The rows below give T cell receptor beta chains drawn from one sample of a study of cytotoxic CD8 clonotypes in ibrutinib-treated CLL. Measured with immunoSEQ multiplex PCR; TCRdb has only the in-frame clones, and not every one. The sample yields a few hundred thousand clones, roughly 70% seen once. The sample here was PBMCs, taken after 24 months of ibrutinib treatment. These receptors all come from a human donor with chronic lymphocytic leukemia. CDR3s include the opening cysteine and the closing phenylalanine or tryptophan. Size is stated for part of the rows, as once, few or many counts, or as a class when the clone is expanded.

>TRBV9|-|TRBJ1-3
CASSALANTIYF
>TRBV19|few|TRBJ2-7
CASSPWEGYEQYF
>TRBV9|-|TRBJ2-5
CASSAYSDRDQETQYF
>TRBV9|-|TRBJ2-1
CASSVVGGGAYNEQFF
>TRBV27|-|TRBJ1-1
CASLQGGGTEAFF
>TRBV27|-|TRBJ2-1
CASSKPGLADNEQFF
>TRBV30|few|TRBJ2-1
CAWSVGGLVNYEQFF
>TRBV10-3|-|TRBJ2-3
CAISDSSGSFSDTQYF
>TRBV5-4|-|TRBJ2-1
CASSLDPESSYNEQFF
>TRBV27|-|TRBJ1-2
CASSPTGRDYGYTF
>TRBV28|-|TRBJ1-5
CAARQFPRPQHF
>TRBV6-6|-|TRBJ2-3
CASRTGQGTDTQYF
>TRBV4-2|few|TRBJ2-3
CASSQDGGALF